The clone carrying this T cell receptor beta chain has only one observation. The antigen remains unidentified. The data stem from a study of shared clonotypes between healthy human individuals. Notes on the study in general: The genetic and exposure-history diversity represented was limited by few donors.

Method: immunoSEQ multiplex PCR; TCRdb's copy keeps in-frame clones and lacks some. In the table there are 2 million to 2.5 million clones, around 95% of which are singletons. The sequenced material came from naive CD4+ T cells sorted from blood. Stated subset: CD45RA+ positively selected. The TCR sequence derives from a man younger than 30 in good health.

The DNA for the CDR3 is TGTGCCTGGAGTGTGACTAGCGCAGATACGCAGTATTTT. It encodes CAWSVTSADTQYF. The chain combines TRBV30 with TRBJ2-3; 8 bases align to TRBD2. Losses at the gene ends were 0 bases for V and 4 bases for J; bases not matched to a gene: 0. This CDR3 region has 13 residues. Germline CDR1 is GTSNPN and CDR2 is SVGIG (reference sequence).